Presented here are 26 T cell receptor beta chains from one specimen sequenced in a study of shared clonotypes between healthy human individuals. Profiled with immunoSEQ multiplex PCR; TCRdb holds only in-frame clones, not every one. The data show approximately 2.5 million clones, approximately 92% seen once. Sequenced: naive CD4+ T cells sorted from blood. Noted subset: CD45RA+ positively selected. The receptors here all came from a young man in good health.

About this clone itself: The same CDR3 also results from other DNA sequences found in this sample. The chain couples TRBV30 to TRBJ2-7; either TRBD1 or TRBD2 may supply D (5 bases each). V gave up 5 bases and J gave up 5 bases, with 10 bases separating them. This CDR3 comprises 11 residues. Germline V gene lookup returns CDR1 GTSNPN and CDR2 SVGIG (reference sequence). The CDR3 protein is CAWGGLNEQYF. The DNA for the CDR3 is TGTGCCTGGGGGGGTTTAAACGAGCAGTACTTC.

The rearrangement uses TRBV5-4 and TRBJ2-1, with TRBD1 matching over 7 bases. Trimming cost V 4 bases and J 4 bases; bases outside gene matches: 2. The CDR3 consists of 13 residues. Germline CDR1 reads SGHNT; CDR2 reads YYREEE (reference sequence). The CDR3 region has the DNA TGTGCCAGCAGCCTGACAGGGTACAATGAGCAGTTCTTC. Its protein product is CASSLTGYNEQFF.

The chain couples TRBV28 to TRBJ2-3; no reliable D call. From germline, CDR1 is MDHEN and CDR2 SYDVKM. Deletions cut 7 bases from V and 6 bases from J, with 5 bases between. The CDR3 covers 10 residues. The CDR3 nucleotides read TGTGCCAGCATTAGCGATACGCAGTATTTT. The encoded protein is CASISDTQYF.

A few counts support this clone. The chain uses TRBV29-1 and TRBJ1-1, with D unresolved. The V end lost 6 bases, the J end lost 1 base, and 12 bases lay between the germline ends. Looked up from germline, CDR1 is SQVTM and CDR2 is ANQGSEA. This CDR3 has 13 amino acids. CDR3 amino acids: CSVLGRANTEAFF. The DNA for the CDR3 is TGCAGCGTCCTCGGACGGGCGAACACTGAAGCTTTCTTT. Full variable domain (remainder filled in from reference TRBV29-1 and TRBJ1-1): SAVISQKPSRDICQRGTSLTIQCQVDSQVTMMFWYRQQPGQSLTLIATANQGSEATYESGFVIDKFPISRPNLTFSTLTVSNMSPEDSSIYLCSVLGRANTEAFFGQGTRLTVV.

The genes are TRBV6-4 and TRBJ1-1; D is possibly TRBD1 (5 bases). Germline V gene sequence: CDR1 MRHNA, CDR2 SNTAGT. The CDR3 extends over 14 amino acids. V was shortened by 5 bases and J by 3 bases, with 13 bases between the two germline ends. The CDR3 region has the DNA TGTGCCAGCAGTCCCTTCCAGGGACACACTGAAGCTTTCTTT. This encodes CASSPFQGHTEAFF.

The CDR3 loop reads CASRDTGARAFF. CDR3 DNA: TGTGCCAGCAGAGACACGGGAGCTCGAGCTTTCTTT. This sequence joins TRBV6-6 and TRBJ1-1; D is unclear. CDR1 is MNHNY and CDR2 is SVGAGI in the germline V gene (reference sequence). The CDR3 length is 12 residues. Trimming pared 6 bases from V and 10 bases from J, leaving 15 bases between.

This clone was seen once. The chain carries TRBV4-2 and TRBJ2-2; D is uncertain. Germline V gene data show CDR1 as LGHNA and CDR2 as YNFKEQ. The CDR3 loop spans 11 amino acids. Trimming removed 4 bases from V and 11 bases from J, with 8 bases in between. CDR3 region: CASSPRGELFF. In DNA, the CDR3 is TGTGCCAGCAGCCCCCGAGGAGAGCTGTTTTTT.

The V gene is TRBV28, the J gene TRBJ1-5; TRBD1 matches at 10 bases. Germline CDR1 MDHEN, CDR2 SYDVKM. J lost 8 bases, V lost 5 bases, and 6 bases had no gene match. There are 14 residues in the CDR3. CDR3 nucleotides: TGTGCCAGCAGTAAGACAGGGGGCTTGAAGCCCCAGCATTTT. It codes for CASSKTGGLKPQHF. Supplemented by reference TRBV28 and TRBJ1-5, the full variable domain reads DVKVTQSSRYLVKRTGEKVFLECVQDMDHENMFWYRQDPGLGLRLIYFSYDVKMKEKGDIPEGYSVSREKKERFSLILESASTNQTSMYLCASSKTGGLKPQHFGDGTRLSIL.

The chain employs TRBV25-1 and TRBJ2-3, with D unclear. CDR1 is MGHDK, CDR2 SYGVNS, per germline. The CDR3 contains 12 residues. Trimming removed 0 bases at V and 8 bases at J, with 6 bases between. CDR3 amino acids: CASSEYGGTQYF. Here the CDR3 DNA reads TGTGCCAGCAGTGAATACGGTGGTACGCAGTATTTT.

V gene TRBV5-6 combines with J gene TRBJ2-6; no firm D call. Germline V lookup: CDR1 SGHDT, CDR2 YYEEEE. Trimming took off 0 bases at V and 1 base at J, with 5 bases between the two ends. The CDR3 has 15 residues. The CDR3: CASSLDRSGANVLTF. The CDR3 DNA sequence: TGTGCCAGCAGCTTGGACAGATCTGGGGCCAACGTCCTGACTTTC.

This clone has just one count. The chain combines TRBV5-1 with TRBJ2-2; D remains ambiguous. The CDR3 extends over 12 amino acids. V lost 2 bases to trimming and J lost 6 bases, with 5 bases between them. From germline, CDR1 is SGHRS and CDR2 YFSETQ. The DNA of the CDR3 is TGCGCCAGCAGCTTAACCCCCGGGGAGCTGTTTTTT. This codes for CASSLTPGELFF.

This clone was picked up one time. This rearrangement joins TRBV6-6 to TRBJ1-2; D is uncertain. V lost 6 bases and J lost 1, with 18 bases in between. The CDR3 is made up of 16 amino acids. CDR1 is MNHNY, CDR2 SVGAGI, per germline (reference sequence). The DNA of the CDR3 is TGTGCCAGCAGACGCGACGTGTCAGGAAATAACTATGGCTACACCTTC. It yields the protein CASRRDVSGNNYGYTF.

V and J are TRBV19 and TRBJ2-7; D possibly uses TRBD1 or TRBD2 (5 bases each). V lost 9 bases and J 2 bases, leaving 17 bases between the germline ends. The CDR3 is 14 amino acids. Germline CDR1 LNHDA, CDR2 SQIVND (reference sequence). In DNA, the CDR3 is TGTGCCAGAAAACCGGGGCAATTCCCCTACGAGCAGTACTTC. It translates to CARKPGQFPYEQYF.

This clone was seen only a few times. One end of the junction does not line up with germline, which may come from a read error. This chain links TRBV18 with TRBJ1-4, with 9 bases matching TRBD1. Germline V gene sequence: CDR1 KGHSH, CDR2 LQKENI. The CDR3 length is 15 residues. The CDR3 protein is CASSSYRDRVEGSTF. The CDR3 nucleotides read TGTGCCAGCTCATCGTACCGGGACAGGGTGGAGGGATCAACTTTT.

The CDR3 nucleotides are TGTGCCAGCAGCGGCGGACAGAACGAGCAGTACTTC. This sequence encodes CASSGGQNEQYF. The chain has TRBV2 and TRBJ2-7, with D perhaps matching TRBD1 (6 bases). The CDR3 spans 12 residues. Trimming pared 6 bases from V and 5 bases from J, leaving 11 bases between. Germline CDR1 is SNHLY and CDR2 is FYNNEI.

The chain links TRBV29-1 to TRBJ2-1; D ambiguous. The V end lost 5 bases, the J end lost 13 bases, and 18 bases lay between the germline ends. Looked up from germline, CDR1 is SQVTM and CDR2 is ANQGSEA. The CDR3 extends over 12 amino acids. The CDR3 sequence: CSVLADRGPQFF. The CDR3 bases are TGCAGCGTTTTGGCTGACCGTGGACCCCAGTTCTTC.

Worth noting for this clone: An end of the junction differs from the germline gene, which may be a read error. Other DNA variants within this sample encode the same CDR3. CDR3 in amino acids: CASSQAGQGPYEQYF. The CDR3, as DNA: TGCGCTAGCAGCCAAGCGGGACAGGGACCCTACGAGCAGTACTTC. V is TRBV4-1 and J is TRBJ2-7; 9 nucleotides line up with TRBD1. Germline values: CDR1 MGHRA, CDR2 YSYEKL. The CDR3 sequence is 15 residues long.

The rearrangement uses TRBV6-6 and TRBJ1-6; D gene uncertain. Trimming left V 2 bases short and J 6 bases short, with 8 bases between. The CDR3 totals 14 residues. Germline-derived CDR1 and CDR2 are MNHNY and SVGAGI (reference sequence). The CDR3 region is CASSYGETNSPLHF. The DNA for the CDR3 is TGTGCCAGCAGTTACGGTGAAACTAATTCACCCCTCCACTTT.

The table lists this clone with a count of one. V usage is TRBV5-1 and J usage is TRBJ2-1; 14 nucleotides match TRBD2. This CDR3 region has 18 residues. V dropped 4 bases and J dropped 8; count of bases not matched to a gene: 14. The V gene's germline CDR1 is SGHRS and CDR2 YFSETQ. The CDR3 DNA reads TGCGCCAGCAGCGCCGGGACTAGCGGGAGCCTAAGGAGCGATGAGCAGTTCTTC. Protein: CASSAGTSGSLRSDEQFF.

CDR3 bases: TGCGCCAGCAGCCAATTAATTGGTGAAAAACTGTTTTTT. It yields the protein CASSQLIGEKLFF. This rearrangement joins TRBV4-1 to TRBJ1-4, with D unresolved. Looked up from germline, CDR1 is MGHRA and CDR2 is YSYEKL. V lost 2 bases and J lost 7, with 8 bases in between. CDR3 length equals 13 residues.

The gene calls are TRBV5-1 and TRBJ2-1, with D tentatively TRBD2 (6 bases). Trimming shortened V by 3 bases and J by 4 bases, and 17 bases separated the two germline ends. The CDR3 loop spans 16 amino acids. The germline V gene has CDR1 SGHRS and CDR2 YFSETQ. DNA of the CDR3: TGCGCCAGCAGCTCCAGTAGGCGGGATCCTTACAATGAGCAGTTCTTC. Translation gives CASSSSRRDPYNEQFF.

The chain has TRBV10-3 and TRBJ2-1; D may correspond to TRBD1 or TRBD2 (6 bases each). The germline gives CDR1 ENHRY, CDR2 SYGVKD. Trimming took 6 bases from V and 0 from J, leaving 12 bases between them. CDR3 length: 15 residues. The CDR3 region has the DNA TGTGCCATCAGCCAAGGGGGGAGCTCCTACAATGAGCAGTTCTTC. It encodes CAISQGGSSYNEQFF.

Concerning this clone itself: The germline gene is not matched at one end of the junction; a read error may be the cause. V gene TRBV7-7 combines with J gene TRBJ2-2; the D gene is possibly TRBD2 (5 bases). This CDR3 comprises 15 residues. Germline CDR1 is SSHAT and CDR2 is FNYEAQ (reference sequence). The CDR3 bases are TGTGCTAGCAGCCCCTCGGCGGGGAACACCGGGGAGCTGTTTTTT. It codes for CASSPSAGNTGELFF.

Worth noting for this clone: It is likely a read error, because the conserved phenylalanine at the end of the CDR3 is missing. The limits of the CDR3 on the DNA are not certain, so only TCRdb's listed CDR3 is given. The CDR3 sequence: CAISEWGPGHK. This chain links TRBV10-3 with TRBJ1-2; no DNA check was done on the table's D call, TRBD1. Germline V lookup: CDR1 ENHRY, CDR2 SYGVKD. Inclusive of both ends, the CDR3 amounts to 11 amino acids.

In DNA, the CDR3 is TGTGCCAGCAGTGCCCTAGCGGGGACGAACACCGGGGAGCTGTTTTTT. Translating gives CASSALAGTNTGELFF. The genes are TRBV6-1 and TRBJ2-2; 9 nucleotides match TRBD2. V gave up 4 bases and J gave up 0 bases; unmatched junction bases: 3. The germline V gene has CDR1 MNHNS and CDR2 SASEGT. This CDR3 comprises 16 residues.

The chain links TRBV18 to TRBJ1-2, with TRBD1 identical over 8 bases. Germline values: CDR1 KGHSH, CDR2 LQKENI. CDR3 length: 14 amino acids. V dropped 2 bases and J dropped 6; count of bases not matched to a gene: 5. The CDR3 bases are TGTGCCAGCTCACCAGGACAGGGTCGCGATGGCTACACCTTC. This codes for CASSPGQGRDGYTF.